This T cell receptor beta chain was sequenced during a study of T cell changes during pregnancy in multiple sclerosis. Profiled with immunoSEQ multiplex PCR; TCRdb holds only in-frame clones, not every one. The sample yields some 89,000 clones, 94% seen once. The receptor was isolated from a female donor with multiple sclerosis, enrolled in a pregnancy study. Sequenced here: peripheral blood, sampled in the third trimester of pregnancy.

CDR3 DNA: TGCGCCAGCAGCCCTTGGAGTAGCGGGGGCCCAAGCACAGATACGCAGTATTTT. It specifies CASSPWSSGGPSTDTQYF. J is TRBJ2-3 and V is TRBV4-1; 9 positions match TRBD2. The germline V gene encodes CDR1 MGHRA and CDR2 YSYEKL. CDR3 length equals 18 residues. V lost 4 bases and J lost 0; bases outside the gene matches: 11.